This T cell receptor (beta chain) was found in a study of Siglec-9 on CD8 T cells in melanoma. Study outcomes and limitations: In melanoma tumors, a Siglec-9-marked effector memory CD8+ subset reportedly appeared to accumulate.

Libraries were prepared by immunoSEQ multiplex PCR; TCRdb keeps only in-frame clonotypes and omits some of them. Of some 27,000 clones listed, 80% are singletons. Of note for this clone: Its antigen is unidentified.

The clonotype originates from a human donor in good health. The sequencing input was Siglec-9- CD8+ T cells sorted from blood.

The DNA for the CDR3 is TGTGCCATCAGTGTTTGGAGTCCGGGACAGGGAGACTATGGCTACACCTTC. This sequence encodes CAISVWSPGQGDYGYTF. The chain uses TRBV10-3 and TRBJ1-2, with TRBD1 matching over 9 bases. The V gene end was trimmed by 4 bases and the J gene end by 3 bases; junction bases not matched to a gene: 12. Germline CDR1 and CDR2: ENHRY and SYGVKD. The length of the CDR3 is 17 residues.